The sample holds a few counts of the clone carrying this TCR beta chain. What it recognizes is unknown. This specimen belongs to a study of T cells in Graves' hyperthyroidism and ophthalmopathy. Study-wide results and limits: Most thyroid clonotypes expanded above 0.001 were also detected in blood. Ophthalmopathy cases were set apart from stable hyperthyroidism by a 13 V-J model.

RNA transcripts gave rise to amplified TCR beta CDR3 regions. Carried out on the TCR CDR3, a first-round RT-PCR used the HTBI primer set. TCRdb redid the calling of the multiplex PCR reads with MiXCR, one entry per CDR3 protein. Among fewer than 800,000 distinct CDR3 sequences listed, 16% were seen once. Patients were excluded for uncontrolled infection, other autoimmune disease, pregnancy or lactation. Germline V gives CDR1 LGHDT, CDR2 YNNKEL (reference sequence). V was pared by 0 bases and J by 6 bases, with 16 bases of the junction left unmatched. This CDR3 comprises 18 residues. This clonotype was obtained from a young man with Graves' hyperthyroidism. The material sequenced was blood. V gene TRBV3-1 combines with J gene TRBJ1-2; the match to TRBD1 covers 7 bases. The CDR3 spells CASSQDPSIQGDRNGYTF. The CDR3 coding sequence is TGTGCCAGCAGCCAAGATCCTAGTATCCAGGGGGATAGGAATGGCTACACCTTC.